This paragraph covers one TCR beta chain sequence. The sample comes from a study of blood T cell repertoires in COVID-19. Germline CDR1 MGHRA, CDR2 YSYEKL. This CDR3 has 16 amino acids. After removal of 1 base from V and 2 bases from J, the junction contained 8 bases not matched to a gene. TCRdb's table, derived via immunoSEQ multiplex PCR, lists solely in-frame clones and lacks some. The sample comprises over 250,000 clones, more than 70% of which are singletons, and under 2.5% rests with the top ten. The V call is TRBV4-1, the J call TRBJ2-7; 7 nucleotides line up with TRBD2. The receptor was isolated from a woman between 45 and 65 years old with acute or convalescent COVID-19. The sample comprised peripheral blood. The CDR3 DNA is TGCGCCAGCAGCCAAGGGGTGCTAGCGGCGACCTACGAGCAGTACTTC. Encoded protein: CASSQGVLAATYEQYF.